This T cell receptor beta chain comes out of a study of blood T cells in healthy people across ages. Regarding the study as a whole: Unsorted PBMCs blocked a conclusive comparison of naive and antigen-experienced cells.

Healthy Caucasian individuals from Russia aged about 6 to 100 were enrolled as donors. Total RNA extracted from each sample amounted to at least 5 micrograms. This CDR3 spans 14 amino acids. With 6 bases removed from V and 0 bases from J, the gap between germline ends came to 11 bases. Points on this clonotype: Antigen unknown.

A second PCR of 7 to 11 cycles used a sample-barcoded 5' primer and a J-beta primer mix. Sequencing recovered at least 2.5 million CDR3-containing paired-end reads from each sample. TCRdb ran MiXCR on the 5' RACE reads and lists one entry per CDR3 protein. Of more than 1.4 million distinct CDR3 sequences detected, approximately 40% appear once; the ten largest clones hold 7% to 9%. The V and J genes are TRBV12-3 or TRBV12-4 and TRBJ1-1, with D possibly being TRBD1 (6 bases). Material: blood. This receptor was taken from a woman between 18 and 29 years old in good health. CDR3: CASSHTGLNTEAFF. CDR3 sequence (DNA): TGTGCCAGCAGCCATACAGGGCTGAACACTGAAGCTTTCTTT.